This T cell receptor beta chain was recovered during a study of blood T cell repertoires in COVID-19. Original handling: The assay estimated nucleated cells by amplifying reference gene primers. The table came from immunoSEQ multiplex PCR; TCRdb's copy has only in-frame clones and leaves some out. Clonal size and the V and J genes are those of that table, whereas D and trimming came from the DNA. Of approximately 73,000 clones in the sample, roughly 86% are singletons; the top ten hold more than 1.5%. Trimming at V came to 0 bases and at J to 9 bases, leaving 8 bases not matched to a gene. CDR3 length equals 18 residues. Germline V gives CDR1 MGHRA, CDR2 YSYEKL.

V and J are TRBV4-1 and TRBJ2-1; 16 nucleotides agree with TRBD2. Material: peripheral blood. This sequence was found in a woman aged 55-70 years with acute or convalescent COVID-19. This chain's CDR3 is CASSQDLRGLAGGGEQFF. The DNA of the CDR3 is TGCGCCAGCAGCCAAGATCTTCGGGGACTAGCGGGAGGGGGTGAGCAGTTCTTC.